This is a list of T cell receptor beta chains from one sample in a study of cytomegalovirus exposure and HLA in healthy donors. The table came from immunoSEQ multiplex PCR; TCRdb's copy has only in-frame clones and leaves some out. The data contain 150,000 to 200,000 clones, about 80% of them singletons. Specimen: PBMCs. These receptors all come from a woman aged 45 to 65 in good health and CMV-seronegative. Each CDR3 is given with its conserved first and last residue. Each record gives: clone size, J gene, V gene, D gene, CDR3 protein, CDR3 DNA. A D gene is named only where the DNA matches it firmly. Not all rows give a size; the values are once, few, many and, for expanded clones, a class.

>NA|TRBJ2-3|TRBV9|TRBD2
CASSQREGTDTQYF
TGTGCCAGCAGCCAGCGGGAGGGGACAGATACGCAGTATTTT
>NA|TRBJ2-7|TRBV28|NA
CASSLRSYEQYF
TGTGCCAGCAGTTTGAGATCCTACGAGCAGTACTTC
>NA|TRBJ2-3|TRBV30|NA
CAWRGGTDTQYF
TGTGCCTGGAGGGGGGGTACAGATACGCAGTATTTT
>NA|TRBJ1-5|TRBV6-5|NA
CASKEGNQPQHF
TGTGCCAGCAAGGAGGGGAATCAGCCCCAGCATTTT
>NA|TRBJ2-5|TRBV5-6|NA
CASSLGRAWEETQYF
TGTGCCAGCAGCTTGGGGAGGGCGTGGGAAGAGACCCAGTACTTC
>NA|TRBJ1-1|TRBV2|TRBD1
CASSQLTGTNTEAFF
TGTGCCAGCAGTCAATTGACAGGGACTAACACTGAAGCTTTCTTT
>few|TRBJ2-7|TRBV7-2|TRBD2
CASSLGVGVGGPFEQYF
TGTGCCAGCAGCTTAGGAGTTGGCGTGGGAGGGCCGTTCGAGCAGTACTTC
>NA|TRBJ1-1|TRBV5-1|TRBD1
CASSPRTGGATEAFF
TGCGCCAGCAGCCCACGGACAGGAGGGGCCACTGAAGCTTTCTTT
>NA|TRBJ1-2|TRBV7-6|NA
CASSLSQGMEDYGYTF
TGTGCCAGCAGCTTATCGCAGGGGATGGAGGACTATGGCTACACCTTC
>NA|TRBJ2-1|TRBV2|TRBD2
CASTRTSGSYNEQFF
TGTGCCAGCACTCGGACTAGCGGCTCCTACAATGAGCAGTTCTTC
>NA|TRBJ2-2|TRBV9|TRBD2
CASSPTSGRSTGELFF
TGTGCCAGCAGCCCTACTAGCGGGAGAAGCACCGGGGAGCTGTTTTTT
>NA|TRBJ1-2|TRBV14|NA
CASSQDLSYGYTF
TGTGCCAGCAGCCAAGATCTCAGCTATGGCTACACCTTC
>NA|TRBJ2-4|TRBV16|NA
CASSQHVGTVSNLAKNIQYF
TGTGCCAGCAGCCAACATGTCGGAACAGTTTCAAACCTAGCCAAAAACATTCAGTACTTC
>NA|TRBJ1-4|TRBV4-2|NA
CASSTRSGGTNEKLFF
TGTGCCAGCAGCACTCGGTCGGGGGGAACTAATGAAAAACTGTTTTTT
>NA|TRBJ1-1|TRBV18|NA
CASSPTLGGDTEAFF
TGTGCCAGCTCACCTACACTCGGGGGAGACACTGAAGCTTTCTTT
>NA|TRBJ2-3|TRBV9|NA
CASSVDVRGGANTQYF
TGTGCCAGCAGCGTAGATGTCCGTGGGGGGGCCAATACGCAGTATTTT